The 8 T cell receptor beta chains presented below share a single source sample, sequenced in a study of control samples from healthy donors and cancer patients (dated by TCRdb to 2018 to 2020). Library preparation was by the immunoSEQ multiplex PCR assay. Held by TCRdb, this immuneACCESS table contains in-frame sequences only and omits some clones. Under half of the omission traces to an unresolved V gene where checked; the cause of the rest is unknown. The sample profile shows around 120,000 clones; roughly 91% of them were found once. Approximately 1.7% of the sample is in the top ten clones. Sequencing was performed on PBMCs. The origin of the receptors is a man between 45 and 60 years old with head and neck cancer.

This chain uses TRBV9 with TRBJ1-2; possibly TRBD1 for D (6 bases). This CDR3 region has 15 residues. V lost 4 bases and J 2 bases, leaving 15 bases between the germline ends. Germline CDR1 and CDR2: SGDLS and YYNGEE. The CDR3 DNA follows: TGTGCCAGCAGCCCCTACGGGGGGGCCAACTATGGCTACACCTTC. It translates to CASSPYGGANYGYTF.

This chain uses TRBV10-1 with TRBJ1-3; TRBD1 aligns across 10 bases. The CDR3 is made up of 18 amino acids. Germline V gene data show CDR1 as WNHNN and CDR2 as SYGVQD (reference sequence). V gave up 5 bases and J gave up 9 bases; unmatched junction bases: 19. The CDR3 region has the DNA TGCGCCAGCAGTAAAAACGTAGGGGGGACAGGGGCTGGGGTCACCATATATTTT. Translation gives CASSKNVGGTGAGVTIYF.

This clone was counted once. V gene TRBV6-2 or TRBV6-3 combines with J gene TRBJ2-5; 8 positions agree with TRBD1. The ends lost 4 bases at V and 4 bases at J; junction bases unmatched: 2. CDR1 and CDR2 from the germline V gene are MNHEY and SVGEGT. CDR3 size: 13 residues. CDR3 protein: CASSWTGPETQYF. Here the CDR3 DNA reads TGTGCCAGCAGTTGGACAGGGCCAGAGACCCAGTACTTC.

The J gene is TRBJ2-7, the V gene TRBV24-1; D is ambiguous. V lost 12 bases and J 2 bases, leaving 19 bases between the germline ends. Germline assignment: CDR1 KGHDR and CDR2 SFDVKD. The CDR3 runs to 14 residues. CDR3 coding DNA: TGTGCCGCTAGACTGATCACTCCACCCTACGAGCAGTACTTC. Protein: CAARLITPPYEQYF.

V gene TRBV2 combines with J gene TRBJ1-5; TRBD1 matches at 7 bases. From germline, CDR1 is SNHLY and CDR2 FYNNEI. CDR3 length: 15 residues. After removal of 3 bases from V and 6 bases from J, the junction contained 8 bases not matched to a gene. CDR3 DNA sequence: TGTGCCAGCAGTGATCAGGGGGGGTTAGGTCAGCCCCAGCATTTT. Translation gives CASSDQGGLGQPQHF.

The rearrangement uses TRBV4-2 and TRBJ1-1, with D perhaps matching TRBD1 (5 bases). This CDR3 has 15 amino acids. V was trimmed by 8 bases and J by 1 base, leaving 17 bases between them. CDR1 and CDR2 (germline): LGHNA, YNFKEQ. CDR3: CASWTPGTENTEAFF. CDR3 nucleotides: TGTGCCAGCTGGACCCCGGGGACGGAGAACACTGAAGCTTTCTTT.

This rearrangement joins TRBV10-3 to TRBJ2-3; tentative D call: TRBD2 (5 bases). V lost 3 bases, J lost 0 bases, and 25 bases lay in between. CDR3 size: 20 residues. Germline values: CDR1 ENHRY, CDR2 SYGVKD. The CDR3 loop is CAISDVIGDESGRSTDTQYF. DNA for the CDR3: TGTGCCATCAGTGACGTCATCGGAGACGAAAGCGGTCGGAGCACAGATACGCAGTATTTT.

This sequence joins TRBV6-5 and TRBJ1-4; 10 bases align to TRBD1. The CDR3 totals 15 residues. Trimming removed 5 bases from V and 8 bases from J; junction bases left unmatched: 8. Germline V gene data show CDR1 as MNHEY and CDR2 as SVGAGI. CDR3 amino acids: CASSPDRGLREKLFF. In nucleotides, the CDR3 is TGTGCCAGCAGTCCAGACAGGGGGCTGCGGGAAAAACTGTTTTTT.